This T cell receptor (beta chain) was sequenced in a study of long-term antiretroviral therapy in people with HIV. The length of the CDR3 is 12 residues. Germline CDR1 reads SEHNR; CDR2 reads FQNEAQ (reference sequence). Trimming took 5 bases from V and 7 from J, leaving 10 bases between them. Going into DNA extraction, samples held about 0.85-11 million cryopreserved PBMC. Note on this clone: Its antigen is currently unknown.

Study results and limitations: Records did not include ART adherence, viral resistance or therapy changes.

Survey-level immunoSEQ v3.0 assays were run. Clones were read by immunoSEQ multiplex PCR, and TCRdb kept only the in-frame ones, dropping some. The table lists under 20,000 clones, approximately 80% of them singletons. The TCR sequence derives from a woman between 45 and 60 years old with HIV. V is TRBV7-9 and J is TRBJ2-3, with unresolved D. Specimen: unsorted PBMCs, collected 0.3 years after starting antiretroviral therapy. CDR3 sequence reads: CASSPPPNTQYF. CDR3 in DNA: TGTGCCAGCAGCCCGCCCCCGAATACGCAGTATTTT.